Listed here are 26 T cell receptor beta chains from one sample, sequenced in a study of blood T cell repertoires in COVID-19. TCRdb's copy holds only in-frame clones and misses some; the assay was immunoSEQ multiplex PCR. The repertoire includes about 130,000 clones, around 79% of them detected once, and 4.5% to 5% sits in the top ten. The sample comprised peripheral blood. These receptors were taken from a woman in her seventies with COVID-19, enrolled during active disease.

The chain uses TRBV9 and TRBJ2-2, with D perhaps TRBD1 (6 bases). Trimming stripped 0 bases from V and 5 bases from J, with 11 bases between. Germline V CDR1 and CDR2: SGDLS, YYNGEE. The CDR3 covers 15 residues. CDR3 sequence (DNA): TGTGCCAGCAGCGTAGCAGGGGCAGGAACCGGGGAGCTGTTTTTT. Its protein is CASSVAGAGTGELFF.

The chain uses TRBV19 and TRBJ2-7, with D uncertain. Trimming pared 5 bases from V and 0 bases from J, leaving 17 bases between. Germline V gene sequence: CDR1 LNHDA, CDR2 SQIVND (reference sequence). CDR3 size: 16 residues. CDR3 loop: CASSSLGRSTSYEQYF. The CDR3 nucleotides are TGTGCCAGTAGTTCCCTCGGCAGGTCCACCTCCTACGAGCAGTACTTC.

The chain carries TRBV30 and TRBJ1-1; TRBD1 agrees at 10 bases. There are 15 residues in the CDR3. CDR1 and CDR2 (germline): GTSNPN, SVGIG (reference sequence). With 5 bases clipped from V and 5 bases from J, the junction kept 11 bases outside the gene matches. The CDR3: CAWGRKRDRGTEAFF. CDR3 DNA: TGTGCCTGGGGTAGAAAACGGGACAGGGGAACTGAAGCTTTCTTT.

The V gene is TRBV5-6, the J gene TRBJ1-2; 9 bases match TRBD1. Trimming at V came to 2 bases and at J to 3 bases, leaving 8 bases not matched to a gene. CDR1 is SGHDT, CDR2 YYEEEE, per germline. This CDR3 is built from 16 residues. CDR3 region: CASSLGGDRVDYGYTF. The CDR3 nucleotides read TGTGCCAGCAGCTTAGGAGGGGACAGGGTTGACTATGGCTACACCTTC. The full variable domain, with the rest looked up from reference TRBV5-6 and TRBJ1-2, is DAGVTQSPTHLIKTRGQQVTLRCSPKSGHDTVSWYQQALGQGPQFIFQYYEEEERQRGNFPDRFSGHQFPNYSSELNVNALLLGDSALYLCASSLGGDRVDYGYTFGSGTRLTVV.

This chain links TRBV4-1 with TRBJ1-6, with TRBD1 identical over 9 bases. V lost 0 bases, J lost 9 bases, and 3 bases stayed unmatched. The V gene's germline CDR1 is MGHRA and CDR2 YSYEKL. The CDR3 is 15 residues long. For the CDR3, the DNA is TGCGCCAGCAGCCAAGATGCGGACAGGGGTTCACCCCTCCACTTT. Translated, it gives CASSQDADRGSPLHF.

DNA of the CDR3: TGTGCCAGCAGCTTGGACGGGACAGGTGGCAATCAGCCCCAGCATTTT. It is translated as CASSLDGTGGNQPQHF. The genes are TRBV5-5 and TRBJ1-5, with 8 bases fitting TRBD1. This CDR3 spans 16 amino acids. Per the germline V gene, CDR1 is SGHKS and CDR2 is YYEKEE (reference sequence). With 0 bases clipped from V and 2 bases from J, the junction kept 4 bases outside the gene matches.

The chain recombines TRBV6-2 or TRBV6-3 with TRBJ1-1; possibly TRBD1 for D (6 bases). The ends were cut back, 4 bases at V and 2 bases at J, with 11 bases in the middle. In germline, CDR1 is MNHEY, CDR2 SVGEGT. The CDR3 length is 14 residues. CDR3 amino acids: CASSSGHFNTEAFF. The CDR3 DNA reads TGTGCCAGCAGTTCGGGACACTTCAACACTGAAGCTTTCTTT.

The rearrangement joins TRBV27 to TRBJ1-1; 9 bases fit TRBD1. After removal of 1 base from V and 3 bases from J, the junction contained 9 bases not matched to a gene. The V gene's germline CDR1 is MNHEY and CDR2 SMNVEV (reference sequence). This CDR3 has 17 amino acids. CDR3 in amino acids: CASSLWWTGERYTEAFF. Written as DNA, the CDR3 is TGTGCCAGCAGTTTATGGTGGACAGGGGAAAGATACACTGAAGCTTTCTTT.

This clone was picked up one time. The J gene is TRBJ2-6, the V gene TRBV4-2, with 7 bases matching TRBD2. Germline V lookup: CDR1 LGHNA, CDR2 YNFKEQ. After removal of 1 base from V and 0 bases from J, the junction contained 9 bases not matched to a gene. CDR3 length: 19 amino acids. CDR3 in amino acids: CASSQAWGGYDSGANVLTF. The DNA of the CDR3 is TGTGCCAGCAGCCAAGCCTGGGGGGGATATGACTCTGGGGCCAACGTCCTGACTTTC.

The J gene is TRBJ1-5, the V gene TRBV30; weak D call: TRBD1 (5 bases). Germline V gene lookup returns CDR1 GTSNPN and CDR2 SVGIG (reference sequence). CDR3 size: 12 residues. V was shortened by 5 bases and J by 7 bases, with 12 bases between the two germline ends. CDR3 bases: TGTGCCTGGGCAACAGGTGGCCAGCCCCAGCATTTT. It is translated as CAWATGGQPQHF. Looking up the rest from reference TRBV30 and TRBJ1-5 gives the full variable domain: SQTIHQWPATLVQPVGSPLSLECTVEGTSNPNLYWYRQAAGRGLQLLFYSVGIGQISSEVPQNLSASRPQDRQFILSSKKLLLSDSGFYLCAWATGGQPQHFGDGTRLSIL.

The chain couples TRBV12-3 or TRBV12-4 to TRBJ2-2; D call uncertain. CDR3 length: 11 residues. V lost 1 base, J lost 9 bases, and 3 bases lay in between. The CDR3 spells CASSLDWELFF. The CDR3 DNA is TGTGCCAGCAGTTTAGACTGGGAGCTGTTTTTT.

This chain links TRBV28 with TRBJ2-7; TRBD1 aligns across 7 bases. Germline V CDR1 and CDR2: MDHEN, SYDVKM. CDR3 length: 14 residues. V lost 5 bases and J lost 2; bases outside the gene matches: 6. The CDR3 region has the DNA TGTGCCAGCAGTGTTAGACAGGGACCCTACGAGCAGTACTTC. The encoded protein is CASSVRQGPYEQYF.

This clone was observed at least ten times. In nucleotides, the CDR3 is TGTGCCAGCAGCCCCTTATCCGGAAACACCATATATTTT. This codes for CASSPLSGNTIYF. The V gene is TRBV6-5, the J gene TRBJ1-3; D gene unclear. With 6 bases removed from V and 4 bases from J, the gap between germline ends came to 10 bases. CDR3 length: 13 amino acids. CDR1 MNHEY and CDR2 SVGAGI come from the germline V gene.

This clone turned up a few times. The gene calls are TRBV28 and TRBJ1-2; D remains unclear. Trimming stripped 2 bases from V and 8 bases from J, with 12 bases between. The CDR3 totals 13 residues. CDR1 is MDHEN, CDR2 SYDVKM, per germline. The CDR3 DNA reads as TGTGCCAGCAGTTTAATCCGGGGAGAGGGCTACACCTTC. Translation: CASSLIRGEGYTF.

The V call is TRBV9, the J call TRBJ2-1; 13 positions agree with TRBD2. The germline V gene has CDR1 SGDLS and CDR2 YYNGEE. Trimming took 4 bases from V and 7 from J; bases not matched to a gene: 8. The CDR3 runs 16 residues. The CDR3 nucleotides are TGTGCCAGCAGCACACGACTAGCGGGGGGTAGGAATGAGCAGTTCTTC. Translation gives CASSTRLAGGRNEQFF.

V is TRBV11-3 and J is TRBJ2-1; 7 bases match TRBD2. Losses at the gene ends were 0 bases for V and 4 bases for J; bases not matched to a gene: 15. Germline V gives CDR1 SGHNT, CDR2 YENEEA. CDR3 length: 19 residues. CDR3 loop: CASSLEGGSGGVVYNEQFF. The DNA of the CDR3 is TGTGCCAGCAGCTTAGAAGGAGGTTCTGGGGGGGTCGTTTACAATGAGCAGTTCTTC.

The genes are TRBV4-1 and TRBJ1-1; 9 nucleotides agree with TRBD1. V shed 2 bases and J 2 bases; nucleotides not matched to a gene: 9. Germline CDR1 reads MGHRA; CDR2 reads YSYEKL. The CDR3 is 17 amino acids. CDR3 residues: CASSQIQQGARNTEAFF. CDR3 in DNA: TGCGCCAGCAGCCAAATCCAACAGGGGGCCCGTAACACTGAAGCTTTCTTT.

The chain has TRBV6-1 and TRBJ2-3, with 10 nucleotides matching TRBD2. J was trimmed by 6 bases and V by 3 bases; bases with no gene match: 3. The CDR3 length is 14 residues. Germline CDR1 is MNHNS and CDR2 is SASEGT. The CDR3 region has the DNA TGTGCCAGCAGTGATGGACTAGCGGCTGATACGCAGTATTTT. This translates into CASSDGLAADTQYF.

The chain joins TRBV6-5 to TRBJ2-2; 8 bases are shared with TRBD1. The V segment lost 6 bases and the J segment 0 bases; nucleotides outside the gene matches: 3. The CDR3 runs to 15 residues. Germline V gene sequence: CDR1 MNHEY, CDR2 SVGAGI. Here the CDR3 reads CASREDRANTGELFF. The CDR3 nucleotides are TGTGCCAGCAGAGAGGACAGGGCGAACACCGGGGAGCTGTTTTTT.

The chain recombines TRBV10-3 with TRBJ1-5; perhaps TRBD1 as D (5 bases). Germline-derived CDR1 and CDR2 are ENHRY and SYGVKD. The CDR3 extends over 15 amino acids. V shed 0 bases and J shed 6 bases, with 12 bases lying between them. CDR3 sequence (DNA): TGTGCCATCAGTGAGTCGACGGGGGTAGGTCAGCCCCAGCATTTT. It specifies CAISESTGVGQPQHF.

The gene calls are TRBV5-4 and TRBJ2-1, with 9 bases that match TRBD2. V lost 3 bases to trimming and J lost 7 bases; unmatched junction nucleotides: 8. The germline V gene encodes CDR1 SGHNT and CDR2 YYREEE (reference sequence). The CDR3 has 15 residues. The DNA of the CDR3 is TGTGCCAGCAGCTCGGGCGGGGGGGCCGTGAATGAGCAGTTCTTC. Its translation is CASSSGGGAVNEQFF.

The chain carries TRBV3-1 (or the pseudogene TRBV3-2) and TRBJ1-6; possibly TRBD1 for D (5 bases). Trimming cost V 1 base and J 7 bases, with 14 bases left between them. The CDR3 contains 16 residues. Germline V gives CDR1 LGHDT, CDR2 YNNKEL (reference sequence). The CDR3 loop is CASSQGGQGNNSPLHF. CDR3 nucleotide sequence: TGTGCCAGCAGCCAAGGTGGGCAGGGAAACAATTCACCCCTCCACTTT.

This clone was detected a few times. This sequence joins TRBV6-5 and TRBJ1-6; TRBD1 matches 11 bases. The germline V gene encodes CDR1 MNHEY and CDR2 SVGAGI. V trimming: 5 bases; J trimming: 9 bases; junction bases outside the gene matches: 6. The CDR3 is 15 residues long. The CDR3 DNA is TGTGCCAGCAGTAAGGGACAGGGGGGCCCTTCACCCCTCCACTTT. Encoded protein: CASSKGQGGPSPLHF.

The chain links TRBV25-1 to TRBJ1-2, with D perhaps matching TRBD1 (6 bases). Per germline, CDR1 MGHDK and CDR2 SYGVNS. CDR3 size: 17 residues. The V and J ends lost 3 bases and 0 bases respectively, with 17 bases between them. The CDR3 reads CASSEPRDTAPNYGYTF. The DNA of the CDR3 is TGTGCCAGCAGTGAGCCCCGGGACACAGCTCCTAACTATGGCTACACCTTC.

The gene calls are TRBV19 and TRBJ2-1; TRBD1 matches 10 bases. CDR1 and CDR2 (germline): LNHDA, SQIVND (reference sequence). The CDR3 consists of 16 residues. V shed 6 bases, J shed 4 bases, and the junction held 9 bases outside the gene matches. Written as DNA, the CDR3 is TGTGCCAGTAGAAGTGGGGGGACAGGGGTATACAATGAGCAGTTCTTC. It translates to CASRSGGTGVYNEQFF. Together with reference TRBV19 and TRBJ2-1, the CDR3 gives the full variable domain: DGGITQSPKYLFRKEGQNVTLSCEQNLNHDAMYWYRQDPGQGLRLIYYSQIVNDFQKGDIAEGYSVSREKKESFPLTVTSAQKNPTAFYLCASRSGGTGVYNEQFFGPGTRLTVL.

V gene TRBV11-2 combines with J gene TRBJ2-2, with TRBD2 matching over 8 bases. Germline V lookup: CDR1 SGHAT, CDR2 FQNNGV. Trimming took 5 bases from V and 2 from J; bases not matched to a gene: 7. The CDR3 contains 16 residues. DNA of the CDR3: TGTGCCAGCAGCCAAATTAGCGGGGCCAACACCGGGGAGCTGTTTTTT. It specifies CASSQISGANTGELFF.